Listed below are T cell receptor beta chains from one sample, sequenced in a study of T cells after yellow fever vaccination. From the 5' RACE reads, TCRdb called clonotypes with MiXCR, one entry per CDR3 protein. The sample shows 27,000 or so distinct CDR3 sequences, approximately 4.4% of them seen only once. The specimen comprised CD8+ T cells sorted from PBMCs, sampled 5 days after the yellow fever booster vaccination. These receptor sequences come from a man aged 30 to 45 who received the YFV17D yellow fever vaccine. Each CDR3 is given with its conserved first and last residue. D genes are given only for firm matches. Clone size is shown for a subset of rows, as once, few, many or a class of expanded clone.

many	TRBV5-6	TRBJ2-7	-	TGTGCCAGCAGCAGCTACAGGAGCTACGAGCAGTACTTC	CASSSYRSYEQYF
many	TRBV7-2	TRBJ2-4	-	TGTGCCAGCAGCCTCCCGACAGAAGAAAGGAACATTCAGTACTTC	CASSLPTEERNIQYF
many	TRBV12-3/TRBV12-4	TRBJ2-7	TRBD2	TGTGCCAGCCTTCCCTTTAAGCGGGAGACCTACGAGCAGTACTTC	CASLPFKRETYEQYF
many	TRBV15	TRBJ2-3	-	TGTGCCACCAGCAGAGTAGGTACTACGCAGTATTTT	CATSRVGTTQYF
many	TRBV20-1	TRBJ2-5	-	TGCAGTGCTAGTCCGGCCTCCCAAGAGACCCAGTACTTC	CSASPASQETQYF
many	TRBV7-9	TRBJ2-1	-	TGTGCCAGCAGAGGGGGTGGATTGCACGAGCAGTTCTTC	CASRGGGLHEQFF
few	TRBV7-8	TRBJ1-2	-	TGTGCCAGCAGCTCCGGCGGGGACGGCTACACCTTC	CASSSGGDGYTF
many	TRBV27	TRBJ2-1	TRBD2	TGTGCCAGCACCTCCCCAAGCGGGGCCTACAATGAGCAGTTCTTC	CASTSPSGAYNEQFF
many	TRBV28	TRBJ2-1	TRBD2	TGTGCCAGCAGTTGGACTAGCGGAGGTTACAATGAGCAGTTCTTC	CASSWTSGGYNEQFF
many	TRBV16	TRBJ2-7	TRBD1	TGTGCCAGCAGCCTCCCCCCCGGGACAGGGGGTTACGAGCAGTACTTC	CASSLPPGTGGYEQYF
many	TRBV7-9	TRBJ2-1	TRBD2	TGTGCCAGCAGCTTAGCGCTAGCGGGATTAATCAATGAGCAGTTCTTC	CASSLALAGLINEQFF
many	TRBV7-2	TRBJ2-1	TRBD2	TGTGCCAGCAGCTCACCCCCGGGAGGGTCTTTACATGAGCAGTTCTTC	CASSSPPGGSLHEQFF
many	TRBV7-2	TRBJ2-7	-	TGTGCCAGCAGCCCCGGGCCAATCTACGAGCAGTACTTC	CASSPGPIYEQYF
many	TRBV7-9	TRBJ2-1	TRBD2	TGTGCCAGCAGCTTCCTAGCGGGAGGGAGTGAGCAGTTCTTC	CASSFLAGGSEQFF
many	TRBV4-3	TRBJ1-2	-	TGCGCCAGCAGCCCCTCCTCCGGGGAGGAGCCCTTCTATGGCTACACCTTC	CASSPSSGEEPFYGYTF
many	TRBV7-3	TRBJ2-7	TRBD1	TGTGCCAGCAGCCCCACAGGGGATTATCGCGAGCAGTACTTC	CASSPTGDYREQYF
many	TRBV6-2/TRBV6-3	TRBJ2-2	TRBD2	TGTGCCAGCAGAAGAATAGCGGGAGGGATCGGGGAGCTGTTTTTT	CASRRIAGGIGELFF
many	TRBV12-3/TRBV12-4	TRBJ2-7	-	TGTGCCAGCAGTTTTTCGGGACTCCTCTACGAGCAGTACTTC	CASSFSGLLYEQYF
many	TRBV6-2/TRBV6-3	TRBJ2-3	TRBD2	TGTGCCAGCACGAGCGGGAACACAGATACGCAGTATTTT	CASTSGNTDTQYF
medium-sized	TRBV5-5	TRBJ2-1	-	TGTGCCAGCAGCTTCAATGAGCAGTTCTTC	CASSFNEQFF
many	TRBV12-3/TRBV12-4	TRBJ2-7	-	TGTGCCAGCAGTTTTAGTATGGCGTATGAGCAGTACTTC	CASSFSMAYEQYF
many	TRBV4-3	TRBJ2-1	TRBD2	TGCGCCAGCAGCCTCCTAGCGGGAGCGGGCCACAATGAGCAGTTCTTC	CASSLLAGAGHNEQFF
many	TRBV23-1	TRBJ2-3	-	TGCGCCAGCAGTTCAGGGTGGACAGATACGCAGTATTTT	CASSSGWTDTQYF
many	TRBV7-2	TRBJ2-7	TRBD2	TGTGCCAGCAGCTCGACTAGCGGGGTGGTCTACGAGCAGTACTTC	CASSSTSGVVYEQYF
many	TRBV6-5	TRBJ2-5	-	TGTGCCAGCAGTTACTCAGAGGTAGTGGCCGGTGGGACCCAGTACTTC	CASSYSEVVAGGTQYF
few	TRBV12-3/TRBV12-4	TRBJ2-7	-	TGTGCCTTCTGCCAAGGCCCGACCTACGAGCAGTACTTC	CAFCQGPTYEQYF
many	TRBV5-1	TRBJ2-2	TRBD1	TGCGCCAGCAGCTCGACAGGGTCCGACCGGGAGCTGTTTTTT	CASSSTGSDRELFF
many	TRBV19	TRBJ2-5	-	TGTGCCAGTACCCGAAGGATTGGAGAGACCCAGTACTTC	CASTRRIGETQYF
-	TRBV29-1	TRBJ2-7	-	TGCAGCGCTGCCAGGCCGAGCCGCTACGAGCAGTACTTC	CSAARPSRYEQYF
many	TRBV4-3	TRBJ2-7	TRBD2	TGCGCCAGCAGCCAAGACTCGACTAGCGGGAGGGTCGAGCAGTACTTC	CASSQDSTSGRVEQYF
many	TRBV14	TRBJ2-1	-	TGTGCCAGCAGCTCCGACCTGACCAACAATGAGCAGTTCTTC	CASSSDLTNNEQFF
many	TRBV4-1	TRBJ1-2	-	TGCGCCAGCAGCCAAAGGGAAGGGGCCCTCTATGGCTACACCTTC	CASSQREGALYGYTF
many	TRBV18	TRBJ2-2	-	TGTGCCAGCTCACCGTGGCTAACCGGGGAGCTGTTTTTT	CASSPWLTGELFF
many	TRBV28	TRBJ2-1	TRBD2	TGTGCCAGCAGTCTAGCGGGAGGGCGTAGAAATGAGCAGTTCTTC	CASSLAGGRRNEQFF
many	TRBV21-1	TRBJ1-5	-	TGTGCCAGCAGCGGGACGGTAAATTGGCAGCCCCAGCATTTT	CASSGTVNWQPQHF
many	TRBV11-2	TRBJ2-7	-	TGTGCCAGCAGCTTCCACACTGGGGAGCAGTACTTC	CASSFHTGEQYF
many	TRBV3-1	TRBJ2-1	TRBD1	TGTGCCAGCAGCCAAGTGGGGACAGGGGCTTCCAATGAGCAGTTCTTC	CASSQVGTGASNEQFF
-	TRBV7-9	TRBJ1-2	TRBD1	TGTGCCAGCAGCGCCCCCGGGACAGGGGACGGCTACACCTTC	CASSAPGTGDGYTF
-	TRBV19	TRBJ2-1	TRBD2	TGTGCCAGTAGTATGTTGGGGACCCAAACCGGGGGGGTACAGTTCTTC	CASSMLGTQTGGVQFF